These 10 T cell receptor beta chains were sequenced from one sample in a study of PD-1 blockade in classical Hodgkin lymphoma. Assay used: immunoSEQ multiplex PCR; TCRdb lists only in-frame clones, some missing. Among some 31,000 clones listed, 85% to 95% were seen once. Noted time point: newly diagnosed, previously untreated cHL patient sample. Material for sequencing was peripheral blood mononuclear cells (PBMCs). These receptors came from a human donor with classical Hodgkin lymphoma.

This chain links TRBV6-5 with TRBJ2-1; 9 bases fit TRBD2. CDR1 is MNHEY and CDR2 is SVGAGI in the germline V gene. J lost 4 bases, V lost 4 bases, and 5 bases had no gene match. CDR3 size: 15 residues. The DNA of the CDR3 is TGTGCCAGCAGTTCAAGGAGCGGGAGGTACAATGAGCAGTTCTTC. Amino acid sequence: CASSSRSGRYNEQFF.

This clone showed up just once. The J gene is TRBJ2-1, the V gene TRBV19; D is possibly TRBD2 (6 bases). V lost 9 bases and J lost 0, with 12 bases in between. This CDR3 contains 14 residues. Per the germline V gene, CDR1 is LNHDA and CDR2 is SQIVND (reference sequence). CDR3 sequence: CASASASSYNEQFF. DNA of the CDR3: TGTGCCAGCGCTAGCGCGAGCTCCTACAATGAGCAGTTCTTC.

The genes are TRBV12-5 and TRBJ1-3; 8 bases match TRBD1. Germline V gives CDR1 LGHNT, CDR2 FRNRAP. Trimming cost V 4 bases and J 0 bases; bases outside gene matches: 2. The CDR3 is 15 residues long. In DNA, the CDR3 is TGTGCTAGTGGTTCGGACAGGGACTCTGGAAACACCATATATTTT. It translates to CASGSDRDSGNTIYF.

CDR3 in amino acids: CASSQDWTGTNTEAFF. CDR3 sequence (DNA): TGCGCCAGCAGCCAAGATTGGACAGGGACGAACACTGAAGCTTTCTTT. The V gene is TRBV4-1, the J gene TRBJ1-1, with 8 bases that match TRBD1. CDR1 and CDR2 from the germline V gene are MGHRA and YSYEKL. The V and J ends lost 0 bases and 1 base, in that order; junction bases with no gene match: 4. The CDR3 loop spans 16 amino acids.

This sequence joins TRBV7-9 and TRBJ1-1, with TRBD1 matching 8 bases. Germline CDR1 and CDR2: SEHNR and FQNEAQ (reference sequence). V was clipped by 7 bases and J by 5 bases; unmatched bases: 9. CDR3 length: 14 residues. The CDR3 DNA reads TGTGCCAGCAACCGGATGACAGGGGATACTGAAGCTTTCTTT. Its translation is CASNRMTGDTEAFF.

V usage is TRBV4-1 and J usage is TRBJ1-6; tentative D call: TRBD1 (5 bases). The CDR3 is made up of 15 amino acids. With 0 bases removed from V and 7 bases from J, the gap between germline ends came to 10 bases. CDR1 and CDR2 from the germline V gene are MGHRA and YSYEKL. The CDR3 nucleotides are TGCGCCAGCAGCCAAGACAGGGCAAACAATTCACCCCTCCACTTT. This codes for CASSQDRANNSPLHF.

The chain carries TRBV7-8 and TRBJ1-1, with D possibly TRBD1 on 5 matching bases. Trimming removed 5 bases from V and 1 base from J, with 17 bases in between. The CDR3 covers 16 residues. Germline assignment: CDR1 SGHVS and CDR2 FQNEAQ. CDR3 region: CASSPGTAWRNTEAFF. DNA for the CDR3: TGTGCCAGCAGCCCCGGGACGGCCTGGAGGAACACTGAAGCTTTCTTT. The variable domain in full, with the rest retrieved from reference TRBV7-8 and TRBJ1-1, is GAGVSQSPRYKVAKRGQDVALRCDPISGHVSLFWYQQALGQGPEFLTYFQNEAQLDKSGLPSDRFFAERPEGSVSTLKIQRTQQEDSAVYLCASSPGTAWRNTEAFFGQGTRLTVV.

J is TRBJ2-1 and V is TRBV29-1; 9 positions agree with TRBD2. The CDR3 has 17 amino acids. Losses at the gene ends were 4 bases for V and 0 bases for J; bases not matched to a gene: 10. Germline values: CDR1 SQVTM, CDR2 ANQGSEA. The CDR3 spells CSVARASGELSYNEQFF. CDR3 DNA sequence: TGCAGCGTTGCAAGGGCTAGCGGGGAACTCTCCTACAATGAGCAGTTCTTC.

The chain is built from TRBV6-5 and TRBJ2-1; 8 nucleotides line up with TRBD1. Trimming cost V 4 bases and J 6 bases; bases outside gene matches: 2. Germline values: CDR1 MNHEY, CDR2 SVGAGI. This CDR3 has 13 residues. The CDR3 loop is CASSLQGANEQFF. The DNA for the CDR3 is TGTGCCAGCAGTTTGCAGGGGGCCAATGAGCAGTTCTTC.

In this sample, this clone turned up once. This sequence joins TRBV5-6 and TRBJ2-3; D gene unclear. V lost 2 bases and J lost 2, with 12 bases in between. The CDR3 is 15 amino acids. In germline, CDR1 is SGHDT, CDR2 YYEEEE. The CDR3 DNA reads TGTGCCAGCAGCTTTCTACAAAGAGTCACAGATACGCAGTATTTT. Translation: CASSFLQRVTDTQYF. Full variable domain (remainder filled in from reference TRBV5-6 and TRBJ2-3): DAGVTQSPTHLIKTRGQQVTLRCSPKSGHDTVSWYQQALGQGPQFIFQYYEEEERQRGNFPDRFSGHQFPNYSSELNVNALLLGDSALYLCASSFLQRVTDTQYFGPGTRLTVL.